Below, 7 T cell receptor beta chains from the same sample are listed, as sequenced in a study of T cell responses to AZD1222 COVID-19 vaccine. Using immunoSEQ multiplex PCR, the repertoire was profiled, and TCRdb retains in-frame clones only, with some absent. The sample holds approximately 130,000 clones, 75% to 90% seen once. Sequenced here: peripheral blood, sampled on day 0 of AZD1222 vaccination. Receptor source: an adult in good health.

V usage is TRBV10-2 and J usage is TRBJ2-1; D unresolved. Germline-derived CDR1 and CDR2 are WSHSY and SAAADI. This CDR3 is built from 13 residues. V lost 2 bases and J 8 bases, leaving 10 bases between the germline ends. CDR3 region: CASSEPTSDEQFF. The CDR3 DNA follows: TGCGCCAGCAGTGAGCCCACTTCGGATGAGCAGTTCTTC.

The chain links TRBV4-3 to TRBJ1-2; D is perhaps TRBD1 (5 bases). Trimming pared 3 bases from V and 4 bases from J, leaving 18 bases between. CDR1 and CDR2 from the germline V gene are LGHNA and YSLEER. The CDR3 runs to 16 residues. CDR3 amino acids: CASSQDKTAPFYGYTF. The CDR3 DNA reads as TGCGCCAGCAGCCAGGACAAAACAGCTCCTTTCTATGGCTACACCTTC.

The chain combines TRBV28 with TRBJ1-1; possibly TRBD1 for D (6 bases). Germline CDR1 and CDR2: MDHEN and SYDVKM. The CDR3 sequence is 12 residues long. Trimming took 5 bases from V and 14 from J, leaving 18 bases between them. The CDR3 bases are TGTGCCAGCAGTCTCTCACAGGGAAGTACATTCTTT. Its protein is CASSLSQGSTFF.

The chain has TRBV5-1 and TRBJ1-3; D is unresolved. Germline assignment: CDR1 SGHRS and CDR2 YFSETQ. This CDR3 contains 14 residues. The V gene lost 0 bases and the J gene lost 4 bases, with 8 bases spanning the gap. CDR3 DNA sequence: TGCGCCAGCAGCTTGGCTTCTGGCGGAAACACCATATATTTT. Its protein product is CASSLASGGNTIYF.

The chain couples TRBV19 to TRBJ2-5, with 8 bases lining up with TRBD2. This CDR3 spans 11 amino acids. In germline, CDR1 is LNHDA, CDR2 SQIVND (reference sequence). V trimming: 9 bases; J trimming: 5 bases; junction bases outside the gene matches: 2. The CDR3 coding sequence is TGTGCCAGCTCGGGAGGGGAGACCCAGTACTTC. Its translation is CASSGGETQYF.

The chain links TRBV6-1 to TRBJ1-3; TRBD1 aligns across 9 bases. This CDR3 has 15 residues. Germline-derived CDR1 and CDR2 are MNHNS and SASEGT. V shed 3 bases and J 3 bases; nucleotides not matched to a gene: 3. This CDR3 reads CASSDYRGLGNTIYF. CDR3 sequence (DNA): TGTGCCAGCAGTGATTACAGGGGGCTTGGAAACACCATATATTTT.

The rearrangement joins TRBV5-1 to TRBJ1-3, with unresolved D. CDR3 length: 13 amino acids. Germline V gene lookup returns CDR1 SGHRS and CDR2 YFSETQ. The V gene lost 4 bases and the J gene lost 5 bases, with 10 bases spanning the gap. This chain's CDR3 is CASSPTERNTIYF. In DNA, the CDR3 is TGCGCCAGCAGCCCAACAGAGAGAAACACCATATATTTT.